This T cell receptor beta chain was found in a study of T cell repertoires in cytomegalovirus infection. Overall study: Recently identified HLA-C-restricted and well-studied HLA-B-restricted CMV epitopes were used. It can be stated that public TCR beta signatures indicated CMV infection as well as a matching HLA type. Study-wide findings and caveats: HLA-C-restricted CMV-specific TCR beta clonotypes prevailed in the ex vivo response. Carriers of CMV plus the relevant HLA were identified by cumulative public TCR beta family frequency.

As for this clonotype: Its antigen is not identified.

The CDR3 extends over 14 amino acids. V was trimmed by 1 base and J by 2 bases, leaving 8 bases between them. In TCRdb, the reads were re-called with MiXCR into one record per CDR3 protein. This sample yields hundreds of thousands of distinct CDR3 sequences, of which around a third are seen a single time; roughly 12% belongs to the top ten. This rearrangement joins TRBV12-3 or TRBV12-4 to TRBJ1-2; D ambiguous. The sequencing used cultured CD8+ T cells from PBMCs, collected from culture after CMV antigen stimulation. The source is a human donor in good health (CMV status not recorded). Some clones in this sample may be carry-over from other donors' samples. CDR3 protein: CASSLVLGNYGYTF. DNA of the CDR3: TGTGCCAGCAGTTTAGTTCTCGGAAACTATGGCTACACCTTC.